The present entry profiles one T cell receptor (beta chain) with its context. Generated by immunoSEQ multiplex PCR, the TCRdb table keeps only in-frame clones and is missing some. Here the sample spans tens of thousands of clones, nearly 90% being singletons. This specimen belongs to a study of OX40 agonist ivuxolimab in advanced cancers. Trimming took 4 bases from V and 2 from J, leaving 5 bases between them. The CDR3 contains 13 residues. Germline V gene data show CDR1 as KGHSH and CDR2 as LQKENI. This material consisted of CD4+ or CD8+ T cells sorted from blood, taken in a trial of the OX40 agonist ivuxolimab. The chain has TRBV18 and TRBJ1-4; maybe TRBD1 (5 bases). The receptor comes from an adult with an advanced solid tumor such as melanoma, head and neck, liver or kidney cancer. The CDR3 DNA reads TGTGCCAGCTCACAGGGGACTAATGAAAAACTGTTTTTT. This encodes CASSQGTNEKLFF.